These 28 T cell receptor beta chains were sequenced from one sample in a study of post-analysis software for immune sequencing data. Study results and limitations: Controls had lower frequencies than patients of 4 or 5 TRBV segments, which included TRBV5-6, TRBV5-1 and TRBV20-1.

TCR beta cDNA libraries had unique molecular identifiers. Using its own MiXCR run on the PCR reads, TCRdb lists one record per CDR3 protein. This sample yields 700,000 to 800,000 distinct CDR3 sequences, of which 25% to 30% are seen a single time; 0.55% to 0.65% belongs to the top ten. These receptors lack a known antigen. The sequenced sample was blood. The origin of the receptors is a girl aged 10 to 17 with multiple sclerosis.

The chain joins TRBV7-9 to TRBJ1-2; weak D call: TRBD1 (6 bases). The V and J ends lost 1 base and 5 bases respectively, with 14 bases between them. CDR3 length equals 15 residues. Germline V gives CDR1 SEHNR, CDR2 FQNEAQ (reference sequence). The CDR3 here is CASSLDNRDLYGYTF. The CDR3, as DNA: TGTGCCAGCAGCTTAGATAACAGGGATCTTTATGGCTACACCTTC.

This clonotype appeared once. V is TRBV4-3 and J is TRBJ2-3, with a weak D call TRBD2 (6 bases). The V gene's germline CDR1 is LGHNA and CDR2 YSLEER. This CDR3 comprises 16 residues. Trimming left V 5 bases short and J 2 bases short, with 17 bases between. CDR3 nucleotide sequence: TGCGCCAGCAGCATCCACCAAGGCGGGACCACAGATACGCAGTATTTT. It yields the protein CASSIHQGGTTDTQYF.

The rearrangement joins TRBV9 to TRBJ2-2; D is unresolved. The V and J ends lost 3 bases and 5 bases respectively, with 14 bases between them. CDR1 and CDR2 from the germline V gene are SGDLS and YYNGEE. This CDR3 is 15 amino acids long. The CDR3 DNA is TGTGCCAGCAGCGCCGAAGGACCCGGGACCGGGGAGCTGTTTTTT. It encodes CASSAEGPGTGELFF.

The chain has TRBV2 and TRBJ2-7; D not certain. CDR3 size: 14 residues. V gave up 7 bases and J gave up 0 bases, with 13 bases separating them. Per germline, CDR1 SNHLY and CDR2 FYNNEI. The CDR3, as DNA: TGTGCCAGCAAGTTCGACCTCAGCTCCTACGAGCAGTACTTC. Residues: CASKFDLSSYEQYF. Full variable domain (missing parts from reference TRBV2 and TRBJ2-7): EPEVTQTPSHQVTQMGQEVILRCVPISNHLYFYWYRQILGQKVEFLVSFYNNEISEKSEIFDDQFSVERPDGSNFTLKIRSTKLEDSAMYFCASKFDLSSYEQYFGPGTRLTVT.

This sequence joins TRBV6-5 and TRBJ1-2; perhaps TRBD1 as D (6 bases). CDR1 and CDR2 from the germline V gene are MNHEY and SVGAGI. The ends were cut back, 6 bases at V and 8 bases at J, with 16 bases in the middle. The CDR3 extends over 13 amino acids. The CDR3 nucleotides are TGTGCCAGCAGCTGGCCGGGACACAAAGGCTACACCTTC. It yields the protein CASSWPGHKGYTF.

This clonotype came up a few times. This chain links TRBV6-5 with TRBJ2-1, with 8 bases fitting TRBD2. V gave up 7 bases and J gave up 4 bases; unmatched junction bases: 9. The CDR3 consists of 15 residues. Germline loops: CDR1 MNHEY, CDR2 SVGAGI. CDR3 nucleotides: TGTGCCAGCACTCCGGGGGCGGGGGGATACAATGAGCAGTTCTTC. This sequence encodes CASTPGAGGYNEQFF.

The chain uses TRBV5-1 and TRBJ2-7; 11 bases fit TRBD1. V was clipped by 4 bases and J by 7 bases; unmatched bases: 7. There are 14 residues in the CDR3. Germline CDR1 SGHRS, CDR2 YFSETQ. The CDR3 DNA is TGCGCCAGCAGCGGACAGGGGGCGATGGGGGAGCAGTACTTC. The encoded protein is CASSGQGAMGEQYF. Full variable domain (missing parts from reference TRBV5-1 and TRBJ2-7): KAGVTQTPRYLIKTRGQQVTLSCSPISGHRSVSWYQQTPGQGLQFLFEYFSETQRNKGNFPGRFSGRQFSNSRSEMNVSTLELGDSALYLCASSGQGAMGEQYFGPGTRLTVT.

This clonotype has at least ten counts. The chain carries TRBV29-1 and TRBJ1-2; D unresolved. The CDR3 has 13 amino acids. Germline CDR1 and CDR2: SQVTM and ANQGSEA. V was clipped by 8 bases and J by 5 bases, with 18 bases between them. CDR3 nucleotide sequence: TGCAGCCTCCAGAAGTCTACGGATTATGGCTACACCTTC. Amino acid sequence: CSLQKSTDYGYTF.

V gene TRBV4-1 combines with J gene TRBJ2-1, with D perhaps TRBD1 or TRBD2 (5 bases each). In germline, CDR1 is MGHRA, CDR2 YSYEKL. The CDR3 spans 13 residues. Trimming stripped 0 bases from V and 11 bases from J, with 11 bases between. This CDR3 is CASSQDQPGQQFF. CDR3 DNA: TGCGCCAGCAGCCAAGATCAACCGGGACAGCAGTTCTTC.

This clonotype has a handful of counts. The chain combines TRBV6-2 or TRBV6-3 with TRBJ1-5; tentatively, D is TRBD1 (5 bases). The ends were cut back, 2 bases at V and 1 base at J, with 9 bases in the middle. The CDR3 has 15 residues. The germline V gene encodes CDR1 MNHEY and CDR2 SVGEGT. The CDR3 DNA reads as TGTGCCAGCAGTTACGACCGGGACAGCAATCAGCCCCAGCATTTT. It specifies CASSYDRDSNQPQHF.

About this clonotype: Germline and junction disagree at one end, which may indicate a read error. The chain combines TRBV4-2 with TRBJ2-4; tentative D call: TRBD1 (5 bases). CDR3 size: 15 residues. Per the germline V gene, CDR1 is LGHNA and CDR2 is YNFKEQ. In DNA, the CDR3 is TGTGCCAACAGCCAACGTACAGGAGCCAAAAACATTCAGTACTTC. As protein: CANSQRTGAKNIQYF.

This clonotype was seen a handful of times. The chain has TRBV20-1 and TRBJ2-1; 7 bases map to TRBD1. The CDR3 extends over 15 amino acids. Germline V CDR1 and CDR2: DFQATT, SNEGSKA (reference sequence). The V segment lost 6 bases and the J segment 1 base; nucleotides outside the gene matches: 9. For the CDR3, the DNA is TGCAGTGCCACGACAGGGAGATCGTCCTACAATGAGCAGTTCTTC. Translating gives CSATTGRSSYNEQFF.

The CDR3 region has the DNA TGTGCCAGCAGCTCCCTTTCACGGGACGTCTTTGTCTACACCTTC. This encodes CASSSLSRDVFVYTF. This chain connects TRBV7-2 to TRBJ1-2; the D gene is possibly TRBD1 (5 bases). V was trimmed by 4 bases and J by 10 bases, leaving 22 bases between them. Germline V lookup: CDR1 SGHTA, CDR2 FQGNSA. The CDR3 contains 15 residues.

The chain combines TRBV2 with TRBJ2-1; possibly TRBD2 for D (5 bases). Deletions cut 6 bases from V and 8 bases from J, with 14 bases between. Germline CDR1 SNHLY, CDR2 FYNNEI. The CDR3 totals 13 residues. The CDR3 nucleotides are TGTGCCAGCAGCGAGGACCCGGAGGATGAGCAGTTCTTC. Protein: CASSEDPEDEQFF.

This clonotype appeared a few times. The chain has TRBV5-1 and TRBJ2-6; D gene unclear. V was pared by 3 bases and J by 0 bases, with 10 bases between. CDR3 length equals 16 residues. Per the germline V gene, CDR1 is SGHRS and CDR2 is YFSETQ. CDR3 region: CASSWVTSSGANVLTF. The CDR3 DNA follows: TGCGCCAGCAGCTGGGTAACGAGCTCTGGGGCCAACGTCCTGACTTTC.

This chain joins TRBV6-1 and TRBJ2-7; the D call may be TRBD1 or TRBD2 (5 bases each). The germline V and J ends were trimmed by 6 bases and 3 bases, with 12 bases remaining between them. Germline CDR1 and CDR2: MNHNS and SASEGT. This CDR3 region has 13 residues. CDR3 nucleotide sequence: TGTGCCAGCAGGGAGGACACATTCTACGAGCAGTACTTC. It yields the protein CASREDTFYEQYF.

The chain carries TRBV7-2 and TRBJ2-7, with D perhaps TRBD1 (6 bases). Germline V gene data show CDR1 as SGHTA and CDR2 as FQGNSA. The CDR3 totals 16 residues. Trimming pared 5 bases from V and 4 bases from J, leaving 21 bases between. CDR3 residues: CASSHGVNRESYEQYF. The CDR3 DNA reads TGTGCCAGCAGCCATGGGGTCAACAGGGAGAGTTACGAGCAGTACTTC.

CDR3 in amino acids: CASSLTSGRSDTQYF. The CDR3 nucleotides read TGTGCCAGCAGTTTAACTAGCGGGAGGTCAGATACGCAGTATTTT. The rearrangement uses TRBV28 and TRBJ2-3; 12 bases align to TRBD2. CDR1 is MDHEN, CDR2 SYDVKM, per germline. The CDR3 is 15 amino acids. Trimming at V came to 2 bases and at J to 4 bases, leaving 1 base not matched to a gene.

V gene TRBV5-1 combines with J gene TRBJ2-3, with D hard to call. This CDR3 region has 14 residues. Deletions cut 4 bases from V and 4 bases from J, with 13 bases between. The germline gives CDR1 SGHRS, CDR2 YFSETQ. Here the CDR3 DNA reads TGCGCCAGCAGCGCGCGGACCCGCCCAGATACGCAGTATTTT. It is translated as CASSARTRPDTQYF.

This clonotype was seen repeatedly, ten times or more. The genes are TRBV5-5 and TRBJ2-7; 9 bases match TRBD1. Germline V gene data show CDR1 as SGHKS and CDR2 as YYEKEE (reference sequence). The CDR3 extends over 15 amino acids. V was clipped by 5 bases and J by 2 bases; unmatched bases: 8. The CDR3 sequence: CASREPGQGAYEQYF. CDR3 DNA: TGTGCCAGCAGGGAACCGGGACAGGGCGCCTACGAGCAGTACTTC.

This clonotype occurred once. This rearrangement joins TRBV14 to TRBJ1-2, with D unclear. The CDR3 is 14 residues long. Germline V CDR1 and CDR2: SGHDN, FVKESK. The V end was cut by 4 bases, the J end by 4 bases, with 13 bases between. The CDR3 is CASSRGTWAYGYTF. CDR3 DNA: TGTGCCAGCAGCCGAGGAACTTGGGCCTATGGCTACACCTTC.

This sequence joins TRBV29-1 and TRBJ2-7, with D unresolved. Germline V gene data show CDR1 as SQVTM and CDR2 as ANQGSEA. The CDR3 covers 15 residues. Trimming removed 2 bases from V and 0 bases from J, with 14 bases in between. CDR3 loop: CSVELYRESSYEQYF. CDR3 sequence (DNA): TGCAGCGTTGAACTGTACAGAGAAAGCTCCTACGAGCAGTACTTC.

This clonotype was recorded a few times. The chain employs TRBV10-1 and TRBJ2-7, with D perhaps TRBD1 or TRBD2 (5 bases each). TRBJ2-5 explains the end of the DNA better; the J call may be wrong. Germline V gene lookup returns CDR1 WNHNN and CDR2 SYGVQD (reference sequence). The CDR3 runs 15 residues. CDR3 region: CASSEGGPLAGTQYF. The CDR3 region has the DNA TGCGCCAGCAGTGAGGGGGGACCCCTAGCCGGGACCCAGTACTTC.

V gene TRBV12-3 or TRBV12-4 combines with J gene TRBJ2-1; 12 nucleotides line up with TRBD2. The V and J ends lost 5 bases and 9 bases, in that order; junction bases with no gene match: 8. The CDR3 runs 15 residues. Here the CDR3 reads CASSTTSGSLAEQFF. The CDR3 DNA sequence: TGTGCCAGCAGTACGACTAGCGGGAGTCTTGCTGAGCAGTTCTTC.

This clonotype appeared a few times. This chain joins TRBV6-6 and TRBJ2-3; D is ambiguous. V lost 7 bases and J lost 0, with 14 bases in between. Germline V gene sequence: CDR1 MNHNY, CDR2 SVGAGI (reference sequence). The CDR3 runs 15 residues. For the CDR3, the DNA is TGTGCCAGCACTCCCGGCAGATCTAGCACAGATACGCAGTATTTT. It yields the protein CASTPGRSSTDTQYF.

The chain combines TRBV4-2 with TRBJ1-1; D may be TRBD1 (5 bases). Deletions cut 2 bases from V and 3 bases from J, with 13 bases between. The CDR3 spans 15 residues. CDR1 is LGHNA and CDR2 is YNFKEQ in the germline V gene. The CDR3 sequence: CASSQQGKTDTEAFF. CDR3 in DNA: TGTGCCAGCAGCCAACAGGGTAAAACAGACACTGAAGCTTTCTTT.

The chain recombines TRBV5-1 with TRBJ2-7; TRBD1 aligns across 8 bases. From germline, CDR1 is SGHRS and CDR2 YFSETQ. J was trimmed by 6 bases and V by 4 bases; bases with no gene match: 9. The CDR3 contains 14 residues. CDR3 bases: TGCGCCAGCAGCCGGCGCCAAACAGGGGGCGAGCAGTACTTC. It is translated as CASSRRQTGGEQYF.

This clonotype showed up just a few times. J is TRBJ2-7 and V is TRBV28; 10 bases agree with TRBD2. The trim removed 3 bases at V and 0 bases at J, leaving 14 bases unmatched. The CDR3 length is 19 residues. The germline V gene has CDR1 MDHEN and CDR2 SYDVKM. The CDR3 loop reads CASSFWGLASLVVSYEQYF. CDR3 DNA sequence: TGTGCCAGCAGTTTCTGGGGACTAGCGAGTTTGGTTGTCTCCTACGAGCAGTACTTC.